This T cell receptor (beta chain) was captured in a study of cytomegalovirus exposure and HLA in healthy donors. Whole-study findings and limits: The classifier was said to identify cytomegalovirus status with high specificity and sensitivity.

On this clone: Its specificity is unknown.

This CDR3 is 14 amino acids long. The V end lost 2 bases, the J end lost 1 base, and 9 bases lay between the germline ends. Germline V CDR1 and CDR2: SNHLY, FYNNEI. The primer mix had 60 Vbeta and 13 Jbeta primers. Produced via immunoSEQ multiplex PCR; TCRdb's table is partial and in-frame only. The data show 150,000 to 200,000 clones, with 65% to 85% seen just once and 4.5% held by the top ten. This receptor was identified in a woman aged 50 to 65 in good health and CMV-seropositive. V gene TRBV2 combines with J gene TRBJ2-7; maybe TRBD2 (5 bases). The specimen sequenced was PBMCs. The CDR3 protein is CASSETWTSYEQYF. CDR3 in DNA: TGTGCCAGCAGTGAAACGTGGACTTCCTACGAGCAGTACTTC.